The 32 T cell receptor beta chains given below trace back to one sample, sequenced in a study of T-cell reconstitution after alpha-beta-depleted transplantation in children. A TCRbeta library incorporating unique molecular identifiers was prepared. TCRdb re-called the PCR reads through MiXCR, storing one row per CDR3 protein. The sample includes about 980,000 distinct CDR3 sequences, around 30% of them seen just once. The starting material was PBMCs, mostly from graft donor cells, obtained 360 days after TCRalphabeta/CD19-depleted stem cell transplant. The receptor source for this set is a boy less than two years old who had a stem cell transplant for SCID, so the T cells may come from the graft donor.

This clonotype was seen a few times. CDR3 bases: TGTGCCAGCAGTTTTGCGGTGAGTGCGGAGTACTTC. Translated, it gives CASSFAVSAEYF. This chain links TRBV28 with TRBJ2-7; D remains unclear. The CDR3 consists of 12 residues. Per the germline V gene, CDR1 is MDHEN and CDR2 is SYDVKM. Deletions cut 3 bases from V and 11 bases from J, with 14 bases between.

This clonotype turned up a few times. The genes are TRBV6-2 or TRBV6-3 and TRBJ2-2, with D perhaps TRBD2 (5 bases). V lost 6 bases to trimming and J lost 6 bases, with 11 bases between them. Germline V gene data show CDR1 as MNHEY and CDR2 as SVGEGT. This CDR3 has 13 amino acids. The CDR3 sequence: CASSPREPGELFF. In nucleotides, the CDR3 is TGTGCCAGCAGCCCACGGGAACCCGGGGAGCTGTTTTTT.

This clonotype was picked up many times. The chain links TRBV4-1 to TRBJ2-5, with 7 positions matching TRBD1. Unmatched junction bases numbered 5, after V lost 0 bases and J lost 4 bases. Looked up from germline, CDR1 is MGHRA and CDR2 is YSYEKL. The CDR3 consists of 15 residues. The CDR3 sequence: CASSQEGGLGETQYF. Here the CDR3 DNA reads TGCGCCAGCAGCCAAGAAGGGGGCCTTGGAGAGACCCAGTACTTC.

The V call is TRBV11-2, the J call TRBJ2-3; the D is unclear. CDR3 length: 15 residues. Germline V CDR1 and CDR2: SGHAT, FQNNGV. Between the trimmed V and J ends, which lost 1 base and 2 bases, there was a span of 10 bases. CDR3 coding DNA: TGTGCCAGCAGCTTAGGGGTCAGTCTCACAGATACGCAGTATTTT. Its translation: CASSLGVSLTDTQYF.

The chain recombines TRBV15 with TRBJ2-7; D is unresolved. V lost 4 bases and J lost 3, with 10 bases in between. This CDR3 contains 13 residues. CDR1 is LNHNV and CDR2 is YYDKDF in the germline V gene (reference sequence). The DNA for the CDR3 is TGTGCCACCAGCATAGAAGACAACTACGAGCAGTACTTC. Translating it yields CATSIEDNYEQYF.

The chain employs TRBV5-1 and TRBJ2-3, with D perhaps matching TRBD1 or TRBD2 (5 bases each). V was clipped by 6 bases and J by 3 bases, with 17 bases between them. The CDR3 covers 15 residues. CDR1 is SGHRS, CDR2 YFSETQ, per germline. The CDR3 sequence is CASNDEGLATDTQYF. The CDR3 DNA reads as TGCGCCAGCAATGATGAGGGGTTGGCAACAGATACGCAGTATTTT.

This clonotype was detected a few times. The gene calls are TRBV15 and TRBJ2-3; D is unresolved. The CDR3 length is 13 residues. V was cut by 5 bases and J by 3 bases, with 9 bases left in between. CDR1 is LNHNV and CDR2 is YYDKDF in the germline V gene (reference sequence). The CDR3 DNA reads TGTGCCACCAGCCTTTTAAGGACAGATACGCAGTATTTT. This gives the protein CATSLLRTDTQYF.

The chain joins TRBV5-1 to TRBJ2-7, with 8 positions matching TRBD1. Losses at the gene ends were 4 bases for V and 5 bases for J; bases not matched to a gene: 5. The CDR3 covers 13 residues. Germline CDR1 and CDR2: SGHRS and YFSETQ. The CDR3 reads CASSPGQGDEQYF. CDR3 in DNA: TGCGCCAGCAGCCCCGGACAGGGCGACGAGCAGTACTTC.

This clonotype was counted only a few times. CDR3 region: CSVERGVNEQFF. In nucleotides, the CDR3 is TGCAGCGTTGAAAGGGGGGTCAATGAGCAGTTCTTC. V usage is TRBV29-1 and J usage is TRBJ2-1, with D possibly called TRBD1 or TRBD2 (6 bases each). Germline assignment: CDR1 SQVTM and CDR2 ANQGSEA. The CDR3 consists of 12 residues. The germline V and J ends were trimmed by 2 bases and 6 bases, with 8 bases remaining between them.

A few counts support this clonotype. The rearrangement uses TRBV20-1 and TRBJ2-2; the match to TRBD1 covers 7 bases. The trim removed 0 bases at V and 2 bases at J, leaving 9 bases unmatched. From germline, CDR1 is DFQATT and CDR2 SNEGSKA (reference sequence). The CDR3 extends over 17 amino acids. The CDR3 nucleotides read TGCAGTGCTAGAGATTGGACAGGACGCTTAAACACCGGGGAGCTGTTTTTT. This translates into CSARDWTGRLNTGELFF.

J is TRBJ1-2 and V is TRBV3-1; TRBD1 might be the D (6 bases). The CDR3 contains 14 residues. V dropped 1 base and J dropped 4 bases, with 10 bases sitting between them. Per the germline V gene, CDR1 is LGHDT and CDR2 is YNNKEL (reference sequence). CDR3 nucleotide sequence: TGTGCCAGCAGCCAAGGGGACAAGCGCTATGGCTACACCTTC. Residues: CASSQGDKRYGYTF.

This clonotype was found once. CDR3 amino acids: CASSATRTGNEKLFF. The CDR3 region has the DNA TGTGCCAGCAGCGCTACACGGACAGGAAATGAAAAACTGTTTTTT. J is TRBJ1-4 and V is TRBV12-3 or TRBV12-4, with 7 positions matching TRBD1. The CDR3 spans 15 residues. V gave up 6 bases and J gave up 5 bases; unmatched junction bases: 9.

The V call is TRBV5-1, the J call TRBJ2-3, with D possibly being TRBD1 (5 bases). The CDR3 extends over 14 amino acids. V gave up 5 bases and J gave up 4 bases, with 14 bases separating them. Germline-derived CDR1 and CDR2 are SGHRS and YFSETQ. The CDR3 loop reads CASSGQKVPDTQYF. The CDR3 DNA is TGCGCCAGCAGTGGACAAAAGGTCCCAGATACGCAGTATTTT.

This clonotype was seen a few times. The chain links TRBV6-5 to TRBJ1-2; D not resolved. Germline V gene data show CDR1 as MNHEY and CDR2 as SVGAGI. The CDR3 runs to 17 residues. The ends were cut back, 6 bases at V and 0 bases at J, with 20 bases in the middle. The CDR3: CASSRSEDGLTNYGYTF. The DNA for the CDR3 is TGTGCCAGCAGCCGATCGGAGGATGGGCTGACTAACTATGGCTACACCTTC.

This clonotype was observed a few times. The chain uses TRBV5-1 and TRBJ2-5, with 8 bases that match TRBD1. The junction had 7 bases not matched to a gene; V was cut back by 4 bases and J by 2 bases. This CDR3 is 15 amino acids long. Germline values: CDR1 SGHRS, CDR2 YFSETQ. The CDR3 DNA sequence: TGCGCCAGCAGCCTGGGACAGGTACCTCAAGAGACCCAGTACTTC. Translated: CASSLGQVPQETQYF.

In this sample, this clonotype turned up a few times. J is TRBJ2-3 and V is TRBV27; TRBD1 matches at 7 bases. V trimming: 11 bases; J trimming: 0 bases; junction bases outside the gene matches: 11. The germline V gene has CDR1 MNHEY and CDR2 SMNVEV (reference sequence). The CDR3 is made up of 15 amino acids. In nucleotides, the CDR3 is TGTGCCTGTCGAAAAGGGACAGCCAGCACAGATACGCAGTATTTT. It translates to CACRKGTASTDTQYF.

This clonotype was observed a few times. The junction departs from the called germline gene at one end, perhaps through a read error. The chain uses TRBV5-1 and TRBJ2-4; possible D gene TRBD2, 6 bases. The germline CDR1 and CDR2 sequences are SGHRS and YFSETQ. The CDR3 is made up of 15 amino acids. CDR3 protein: CASSLGGVAKNIQYF. DNA for the CDR3: TGTGCCAGCAGTCTTGGAGGGGTAGCCAAAAACATTCAGTACTTC.

J is TRBJ2-3 and V is TRBV14; D possibly uses TRBD1 or TRBD2 (6 bases each). Germline values: CDR1 SGHDN, CDR2 FVKESK. The CDR3 consists of 14 residues. V lost 0 bases, J lost 7 bases, and 11 bases lay in between. Here the CDR3 DNA reads TGTGCCAGCAGCCAAGATCCGGGGGCGTATACGCAGTATTTT. Translating gives CASSQDPGAYTQYF.

The sample holds many counts of this clonotype. V is TRBV20-1 and J is TRBJ2-7; TRBD1 aligns across 7 bases. CDR1 is DFQATT and CDR2 is SNEGSKA in the germline V gene (reference sequence). There are 15 residues in the CDR3. V lost 0 bases, J lost 2 bases, and 7 bases stayed unmatched. For the CDR3, the DNA is TGCAGTGCTAGAGAAAGACAGGGCCTTACCTACGAGCAGTACTTC. The encoded protein is CSARERQGLTYEQYF.

This clonotype appeared a few times. The rearrangement joins TRBV20-1 to TRBJ2-1; D gene uncertain. The length of the CDR3 is 11 residues. Looked up from germline, CDR1 is DFQATT and CDR2 is SNEGSKA (reference sequence). V dropped 0 bases and J dropped 6 bases, with 3 bases sitting between them. DNA of the CDR3: TGCAGTGCTAGAGATTTCAATGAGCAGTTCTTC. This codes for CSARDFNEQFF.

This clonotype occurred a few times. V gene TRBV6-1 combines with J gene TRBJ2-2; D uncertain. This CDR3 has 13 amino acids. CDR1 and CDR2 (germline): MNHNS, SASEGT. V was trimmed by 5 bases and J by 8 bases, leaving 12 bases between them. The CDR3 here is CASSPHLEGELFF. The CDR3 region has the DNA TGTGCCAGCAGTCCCCATCTAGAAGGGGAGCTGTTTTTT.

The chain links TRBV2 to TRBJ2-2; D is uncertain. The CDR3 extends over 15 amino acids. Germline V lookup: CDR1 SNHLY, CDR2 FYNNEI. V was shortened by 4 bases and J by 1 base, with 10 bases between the two germline ends. The CDR3 region is CASSVVRMNTGELFF. The CDR3 DNA is TGTGCCAGCAGTGTCGTAAGGATGAACACCGGGGAGCTGTTTTTT.

The CDR3 DNA is TGTGCCATCTCGGTGGTACTACGGGACATCACCCCGAACACTGAAGCTTTCTTT. This translates into CAISVVLRDITPNTEAFF. J is TRBJ1-1 and V is TRBV10-3; D might be TRBD1 (6 bases). The CDR3 runs 18 residues. V was pared by 8 bases and J by 1 base, with 26 bases between. Germline-derived CDR1 and CDR2 are ENHRY and SYGVKD.

J is TRBJ2-3 and V is TRBV20-1; tentatively, D is TRBD1 or TRBD2 (6 bases each). V lost 1 base, J lost 6 bases, and 11 bases lay in between. The CDR3 consists of 13 residues. Looked up from germline, CDR1 is DFQATT and CDR2 is SNEGSKA (reference sequence). The CDR3 bases are TGCAGTGCTAGAGTTCCGGGGGCGGATACGCAGTATTTT. Residues: CSARVPGADTQYF.

This clonotype was detected a few times. The chain joins TRBV5-1 to TRBJ2-2, with 8 bases fitting TRBD1. V trimming: 4 bases; J trimming: 11 bases; junction bases outside the gene matches: 4. The CDR3 length is 12 residues. Germline lookup yields CDR1 SGHRS and CDR2 YFSETQ. CDR3 residues: CASSPRGRELFF. DNA for the CDR3: TGCGCCAGCAGCCCCAGGGGGCGTGAGCTGTTTTTT. Full variable domain (missing parts from reference TRBV5-1 and TRBJ2-2): KAGVTQTPRYLIKTRGQQVTLSCSPISGHRSVSWYQQTPGQGLQFLFEYFSETQRNKGNFPGRFSGRQFSNSRSEMNVSTLELGDSALYLCASSPRGRELFFGEGSRLTVL.

This clonotype was detected only a few times. V usage is TRBV5-1 and J usage is TRBJ2-7; 12 bases map to TRBD2. Trimming at V came to 6 bases and at J to 7 bases, leaving 17 bases not matched to a gene. CDR3 length equals 17 residues. CDR1 is SGHRS, CDR2 YFSETQ, per germline. CDR3 DNA: TGCGCCAGCAAGATGACTAGCGGGGGCTCCTCCTTTCGAGAGCAGTACTTC. The encoded protein is CASKMTSGGSSFREQYF.

The rearrangement links TRBV6-1 to TRBJ2-5; tentatively, D is TRBD1 or TRBD2 (5 bases each). The CDR3 has 16 residues. Germline values: CDR1 MNHNS, CDR2 SASEGT. V shed 5 bases and J shed 4 bases, with 20 bases lying between them. CDR3 nucleotide sequence: TGTGCCAGCAGTCTCCGGGACGGACCCCTGGGAGAGACCCAGTACTTC. Translation: CASSLRDGPLGETQYF.

This rearrangement joins TRBV9 to TRBJ2-1; 13 nucleotides line up with TRBD2. Germline V gene lookup returns CDR1 SGDLS and CDR2 YYNGEE. J gave up 5 bases and V 0 bases, and 5 bases lay outside the gene matches. The CDR3 has 17 residues. The CDR3 loop is CASSVGGLAGDDNEQFF. Here the CDR3 DNA reads TGTGCCAGCAGCGTAGGAGGACTAGCGGGGGACGACAATGAGCAGTTCTTC.

This clonotype was recorded a few times. This chain links TRBV7-8 with TRBJ2-3, with TRBD2 matching 7 bases. J was trimmed by 6 bases and V by 4 bases; bases with no gene match: 10. This CDR3 has 15 residues. Germline V gives CDR1 SGHVS, CDR2 FQNEAQ. The CDR3 DNA is TGTGCCAGCAGCTCGCCAGCGGGAAAGGGGGATACGCAGTATTTT. Translating gives CASSSPAGKGDTQYF.

J is TRBJ2-3 and V is TRBV2, with D possibly matching TRBD2 (5 bases). V shed 4 bases and J shed 1 base, with 12 bases lying between them. Germline lookup yields CDR1 SNHLY and CDR2 FYNNEI. The CDR3 spans 15 residues. The CDR3 bases are TGTGCCAGCAGTGGGGCGTGGCGGGGCACAGATACGCAGTATTTT. Translating gives CASSGAWRGTDTQYF.

To note about this clonotype: A much larger clone lies one base from this, so it may be a read error. The rearrangement joins TRBV10-2 to TRBJ2-7, with D possibly being TRBD1 or TRBD2 (5 bases each). The length of the CDR3 is 15 residues. The germline V gene encodes CDR1 WSHSY and CDR2 SAAADI. As DNA, the CDR3 is TGCGCCAGCAGTGATACGGCAGGGAGCTCCTACGAGCAGAACTTC. It encodes CASSDTAGSSYEQNF.

This clonotype was detected only a few times. The gene calls are TRBV10-3 and TRBJ2-7; maybe TRBD1 (6 bases). V was shortened by 3 bases and J by 5 bases, with 17 bases between the two germline ends. CDR1 is ENHRY, CDR2 SYGVKD, per germline. The CDR3 runs to 15 residues. The CDR3 region is CAISDPPGHSDEQYF. The CDR3 DNA is TGTGCCATCAGTGATCCACCGGGACATTCGGACGAGCAGTACTTC.